The present T cell receptor (beta chain) was sequenced within a study of STAT5B mutations in CD4+ large granular lymphocyte leukemia. Whole-study findings and limits: Over 20% of private leukemic clonotypes occurred rarely in other patients' non-leukemic repertoires.

Germline V gene data show CDR1 as SQVTM and CDR2 as ANQGSEA. This CDR3 spans 13 amino acids. J was trimmed by 6 bases and V by 5 bases; bases with no gene match: 8. Regarding this clone: No antigen is known for it.

Clones were sequenced by immunoSEQ multiplex PCR, and TCRdb holds only the in-frame ones, with some missing. This sample carries tens of thousands of clones, roughly 79% of them seen once, and the ten largest clones take 0.35% to 0.5%. The chain combines TRBV29-1 with TRBJ1-2; 8 positions agree with TRBD1. The receptor was derived from a human donor in good health. The sequencing sample was made of CD4+ T cells from blood buffy coats. The CDR3 region is CSVFGTGSDGYTF. CDR3 DNA sequence: TGCAGCGTTTTTGGGACAGGCAGCGATGGCTACACCTTC.